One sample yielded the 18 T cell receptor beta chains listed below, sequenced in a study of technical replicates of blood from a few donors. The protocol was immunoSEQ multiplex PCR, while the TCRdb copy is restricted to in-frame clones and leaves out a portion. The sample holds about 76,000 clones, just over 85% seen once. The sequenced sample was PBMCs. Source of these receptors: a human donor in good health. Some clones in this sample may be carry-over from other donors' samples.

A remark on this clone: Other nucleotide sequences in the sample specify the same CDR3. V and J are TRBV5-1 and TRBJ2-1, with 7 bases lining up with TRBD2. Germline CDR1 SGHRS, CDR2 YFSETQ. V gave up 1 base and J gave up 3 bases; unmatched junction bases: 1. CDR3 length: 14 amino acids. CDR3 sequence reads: CASSLSGGYNEQFF. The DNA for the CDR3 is TGCGCCAGCAGCTTGTCGGGGGGCTACAATGAGCAGTTCTTC.

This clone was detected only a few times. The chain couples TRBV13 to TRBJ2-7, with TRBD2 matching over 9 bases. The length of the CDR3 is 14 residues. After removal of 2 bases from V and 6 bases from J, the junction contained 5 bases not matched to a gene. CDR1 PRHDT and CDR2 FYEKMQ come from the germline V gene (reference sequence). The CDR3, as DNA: TGTGCCAGCAGCTTACCAGCGGGAGGCGTCGAGCAGTACTTC. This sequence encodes CASSLPAGGVEQYF.

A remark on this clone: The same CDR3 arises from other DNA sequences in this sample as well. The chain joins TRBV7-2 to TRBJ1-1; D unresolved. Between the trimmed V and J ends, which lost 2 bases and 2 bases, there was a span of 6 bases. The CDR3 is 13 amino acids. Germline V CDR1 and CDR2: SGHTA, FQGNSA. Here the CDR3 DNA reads TGTGCCAGCAGCTTACGGGGAAACACTGAAGCTTTCTTT. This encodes CASSLRGNTEAFF.

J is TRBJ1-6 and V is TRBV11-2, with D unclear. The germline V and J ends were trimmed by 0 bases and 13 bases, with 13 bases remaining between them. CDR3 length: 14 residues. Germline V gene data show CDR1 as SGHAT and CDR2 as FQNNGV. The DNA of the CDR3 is TGTGCCAGCAGCTTAGATCTCGGGGTGGCCCCCCTCCACTTT. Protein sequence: CASSLDLGVAPLHF. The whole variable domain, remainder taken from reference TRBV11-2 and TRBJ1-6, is EAGVAQSPRYKIIEKRQSVAFWCNPISGHATLYWYQQILGQGPKLLIQFQNNGVVDDSQLPKDRFSAERLKGVDSTLKIQPAKLEDSAVYLCASSLDLGVAPLHFGNGTRLTVT.

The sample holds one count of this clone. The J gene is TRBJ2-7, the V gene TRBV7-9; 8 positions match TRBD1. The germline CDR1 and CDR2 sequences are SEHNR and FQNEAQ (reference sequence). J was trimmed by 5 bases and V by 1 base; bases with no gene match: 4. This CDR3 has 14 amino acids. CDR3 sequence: CASSLGQGANEQYF. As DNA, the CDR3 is TGTGCCAGCAGCTTAGGGCAGGGGGCAAACGAGCAGTACTTC.

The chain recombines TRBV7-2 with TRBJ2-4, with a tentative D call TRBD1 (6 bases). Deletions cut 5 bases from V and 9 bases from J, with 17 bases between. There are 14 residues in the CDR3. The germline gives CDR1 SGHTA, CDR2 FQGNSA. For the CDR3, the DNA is TGTGCCAGCAGCCGCTTCGACAGGAAGGGCATTCAGTACTTC. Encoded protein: CASSRFDRKGIQYF.

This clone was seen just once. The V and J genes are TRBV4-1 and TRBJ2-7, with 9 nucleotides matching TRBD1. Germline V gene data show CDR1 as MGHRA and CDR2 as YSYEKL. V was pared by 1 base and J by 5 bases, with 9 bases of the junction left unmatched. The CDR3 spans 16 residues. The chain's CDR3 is CASSQVGTGGGNEQYF. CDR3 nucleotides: TGCGCCAGCAGCCAAGTAGGAACAGGGGGCGGAAACGAGCAGTACTTC.

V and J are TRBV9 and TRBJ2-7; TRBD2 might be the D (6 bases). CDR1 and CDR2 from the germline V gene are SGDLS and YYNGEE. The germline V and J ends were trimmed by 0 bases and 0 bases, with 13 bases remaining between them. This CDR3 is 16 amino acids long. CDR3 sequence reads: CASSVGLAEISYEQYF. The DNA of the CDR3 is TGTGCCAGCAGCGTAGGGTTAGCGGAGATCTCCTACGAGCAGTACTTC. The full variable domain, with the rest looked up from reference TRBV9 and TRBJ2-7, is DSGVTQTPKHLITATGQRVTLRCSPRSGDLSVYWYQQSLDQGLQFLIQYYNGEERAKGNILERFSAQQFPDLHSELNLSSLELGDSALYFCASSVGLAEISYEQYFGPGTRLTVT.

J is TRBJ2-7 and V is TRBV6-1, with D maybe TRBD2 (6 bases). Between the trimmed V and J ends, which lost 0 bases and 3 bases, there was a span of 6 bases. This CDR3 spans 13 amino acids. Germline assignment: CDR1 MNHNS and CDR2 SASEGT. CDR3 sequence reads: CASSEARDYEQYF. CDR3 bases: TGTGCCAGCAGTGAAGCGCGGGACTACGAGCAGTACTTC.

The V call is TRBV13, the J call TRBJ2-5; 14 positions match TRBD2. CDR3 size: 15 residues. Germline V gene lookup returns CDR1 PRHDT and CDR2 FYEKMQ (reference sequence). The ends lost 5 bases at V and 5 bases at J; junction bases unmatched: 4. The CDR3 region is CASSIRTSGRETQYF. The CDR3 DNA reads TGTGCCAGCAGCATACGGACTAGCGGGAGGGAGACCCAGTACTTC. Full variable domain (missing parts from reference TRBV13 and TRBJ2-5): AAGVIQSPRHLIKEKRETATLKCYPIPRHDTVYWYQQGPGQDPQFLISFYEKMQSDKGSIPDRFSAQQFSDYHSELNMSSLELGDSALYFCASSIRTSGRETQYFGPGTRLLVL.

The CDR3 region is CASSSWTGGLYEQYF. The CDR3 region has the DNA TGTGCCAGCAGTTCCTGGACAGGGGGCCTCTACGAGCAGTACTTC. The J gene is TRBJ2-7, the V gene TRBV7-8; 11 positions match TRBD1. The CDR3 is 15 residues long. Germline V gene data show CDR1 as SGHVS and CDR2 as FQNEAQ. With V trimmed by 6 bases and J by 3 bases, 7 bases remained unmatched. The full variable domain, in which reference TRBV7-8 and TRBJ2-7 provide the parts outside the CDR3, is GAGVSQSPRYKVAKRGQDVALRCDPISGHVSLFWYQQALGQGPEFLTYFQNEAQLDKSGLPSDRFFAERPEGSVSTLKIQRTQQEDSAVYLCASSSWTGGLYEQYFGPGTRLTVT.

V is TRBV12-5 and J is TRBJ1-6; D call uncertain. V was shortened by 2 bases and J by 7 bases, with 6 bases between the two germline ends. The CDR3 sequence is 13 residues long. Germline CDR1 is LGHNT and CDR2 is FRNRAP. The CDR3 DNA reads TGTGCTAGTGGTTTGTCGGGAAATTCACCCCTCCACTTT. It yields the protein CASGLSGNSPLHF.

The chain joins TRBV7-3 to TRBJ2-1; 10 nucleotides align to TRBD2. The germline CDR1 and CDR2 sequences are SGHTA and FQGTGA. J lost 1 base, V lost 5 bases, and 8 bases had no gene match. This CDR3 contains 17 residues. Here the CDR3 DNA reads TGTGCCAGCAGCGAGGGGCTAGCGGGGGAGTCCTACAATGAGCAGTTCTTC. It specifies CASSEGLAGESYNEQFF.

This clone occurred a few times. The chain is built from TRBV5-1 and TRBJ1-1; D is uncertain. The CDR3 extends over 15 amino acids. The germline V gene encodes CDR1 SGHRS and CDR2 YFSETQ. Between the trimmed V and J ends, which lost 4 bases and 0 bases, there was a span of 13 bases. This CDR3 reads CASSPQAGMNTEAFF. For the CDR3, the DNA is TGCGCCAGCAGCCCGCAGGCGGGTATGAACACTGAAGCTTTCTTT. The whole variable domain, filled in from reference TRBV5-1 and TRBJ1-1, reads KAGVTQTPRYLIKTRGQQVTLSCSPISGHRSVSWYQQTPGQGLQFLFEYFSETQRNKGNFPGRFSGRQFSNSRSEMNVSTLELGDSALYLCASSPQAGMNTEAFFGQGTRLTVV.

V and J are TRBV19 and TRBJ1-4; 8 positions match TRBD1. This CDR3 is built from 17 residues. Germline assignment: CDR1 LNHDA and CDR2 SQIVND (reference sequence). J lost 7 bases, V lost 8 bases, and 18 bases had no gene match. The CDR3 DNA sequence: TGTGCCAGTGGGGTTCCGGACAGGGCCCAGCAGGGTGAAAAACTGTTTTTT. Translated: CASGVPDRAQQGEKLFF.

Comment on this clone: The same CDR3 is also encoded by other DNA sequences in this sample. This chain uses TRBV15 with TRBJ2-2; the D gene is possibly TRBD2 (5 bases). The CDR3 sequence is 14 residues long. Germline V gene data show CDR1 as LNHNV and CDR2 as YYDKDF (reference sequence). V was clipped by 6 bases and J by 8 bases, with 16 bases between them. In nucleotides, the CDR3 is TGTGCCACCAGTCAGCCTCGACTAACAGGGGAGCTGTTTTTT. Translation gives CATSQPRLTGELFF.

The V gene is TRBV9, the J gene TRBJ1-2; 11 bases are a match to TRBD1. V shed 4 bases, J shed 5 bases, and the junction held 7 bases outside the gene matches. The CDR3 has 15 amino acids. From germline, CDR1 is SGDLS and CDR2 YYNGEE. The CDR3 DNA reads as TGTGCCAGCAGCTACGGACAGGGGGCTTCTTATGGCTACACCTTC. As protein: CASSYGQGASYGYTF. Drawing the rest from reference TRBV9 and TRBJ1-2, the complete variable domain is DSGVTQTPKHLITATGQRVTLRCSPRSGDLSVYWYQQSLDQGLQFLIQYYNGEERAKGNILERFSAQQFPDLHSELNLSSLELGDSALYFCASSYGQGASYGYTFGSGTRLTVV.

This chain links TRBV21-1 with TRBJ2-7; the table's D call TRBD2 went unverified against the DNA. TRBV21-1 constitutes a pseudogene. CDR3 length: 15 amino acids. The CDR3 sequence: CASSLRRTSDYEQYF. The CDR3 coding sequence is TGTGCCAGCAGCCTTCGTAGGACTAGCGACTACGAGCAGTACTTC.